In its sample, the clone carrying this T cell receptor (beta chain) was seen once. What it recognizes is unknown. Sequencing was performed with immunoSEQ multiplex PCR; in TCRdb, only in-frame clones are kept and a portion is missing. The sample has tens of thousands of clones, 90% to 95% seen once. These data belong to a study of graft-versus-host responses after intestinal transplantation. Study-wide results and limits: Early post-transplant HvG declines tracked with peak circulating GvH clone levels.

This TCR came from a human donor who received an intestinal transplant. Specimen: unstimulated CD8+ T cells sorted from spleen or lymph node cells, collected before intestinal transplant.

CDR3 bases: TGCAGCGTTGTACGGCAGGGCAATCAGCCCCAGCATTTT. Its translation is CSVVRQGNQPQHF. The rearrangement links TRBV29-1 to TRBJ1-5; D unclear. The CDR3 is 13 amino acids. The V gene lost 4 bases and the J gene lost 2 bases, with 9 bases spanning the gap. Germline values: CDR1 SQVTM, CDR2 ANQGSEA.